The rows below give T cell receptor beta chains drawn from one sample of a study of identifying expanded T cells in peripheral blood. TCRdb's table, derived via immunoSEQ multiplex PCR, lists solely in-frame clones and lacks some. The table lists roughly 84,000 clones, about 90% of them singletons, with 7.3% in the top ten. Sequenced sample: blood. These TCRs come from a person aged 18 to 69 in good health. Each CDR3 is given with its conserved first and last residue. The D gene is left open where the match is weak. The listing skips clone size in some rows; elsewhere it reads once, few, many or a size class.

j_gene: TRBJ1-1
abundance: once
v_gene: TRBV6-6
d_gene: NA
CDR3aa: CASSSIEGNPEAFF
CDR3nt: TGTGCCAGCAGTTCCATCGAGGGGAACCCTGAAGCTTTCTTT

j_gene: TRBJ1-2
abundance: few
v_gene: TRBV2
d_gene: NA
CDR3aa: CAVGGAEGYGYTF
CDR3nt: TGTGCGGTAGGAGGGGCGGAGGGCTATGGCTACACCTTC

j_gene: TRBJ1-2
abundance: NA
v_gene: TRBV18
d_gene: NA
CDR3aa: CASSRDGSYGYTF
CDR3nt: TGTGCCAGCTCACGTGACGGTAGCTATGGCTACACCTTC

j_gene: TRBJ1-4
abundance: NA
v_gene: TRBV6-5
d_gene: TRBD1
CDR3aa: CASQGANEKLFF
CDR3nt: TGTGCCAGTCAGGGGGCTAATGAAAAACTGTTTTTT

j_gene: TRBJ2-5
abundance: NA
v_gene: TRBV29-1
d_gene: TRBD2
CDR3aa: CSVPQHPTSGRVLDETQYF
CDR3nt: TGCAGCGTTCCCCAGCACCCGACTAGCGGGAGGGTGTTAGACGAGACCCAGTACTTC

j_gene: TRBJ2-2
abundance: NA
v_gene: TRBV7-9
d_gene: TRBD2
CDR3aa: CASSPSGSVQNTGELFF
CDR3nt: TGTGCCAGCAGCCCCAGCGGGAGTGTGCAGAACACCGGGGAGCTGTTTTTT

j_gene: TRBJ1-2
abundance: NA
v_gene: TRBV29-1
d_gene: TRBD1
CDR3aa: CISQGAQGGYTF
CDR3nt: TGCATCTCACAGGGGGCCCAAGGTGGCTACACCTTC

j_gene: TRBJ2-7
abundance: NA
v_gene: TRBV29-1
d_gene: NA
CDR3aa: CSVEDRVPYEQYF
CDR3nt: TGCAGCGTTGAAGACAGGGTTCCCTACGAGCAGTACTTC

j_gene: TRBJ2-5
abundance: NA
v_gene: TRBV25-1
d_gene: TRBD2
CDR3aa: CASSESGGGTQYF
CDR3nt: TGTGCCAGCAGTGAATCCGGGGGGGGGACCCAGTACTTC

j_gene: TRBJ1-2
abundance: NA
v_gene: TRBV18
d_gene: NA
CDR3aa: CASSPQQVNLYGYTF
CDR3nt: TGTGCCAGCTCACCACAACAGGTCAACCTATATGGCTACACCTTC

j_gene: TRBJ1-2
abundance: NA
v_gene: TRBV2
d_gene: TRBD1
CDR3aa: CASSPATGGYGYTF
CDR3nt: TGTGCCAGCAGTCCTGCTACAGGGGGCTATGGCTACACCTTC

j_gene: TRBJ1-1
abundance: NA
v_gene: TRBV7-9
d_gene: NA
CDR3aa: CASSLAKGRGNTEAFF
CDR3nt: TGTGCCAGCAGCTTAGCAAAGGGGAGAGGGAACACTGAAGCTTTCTTT

j_gene: TRBJ2-2
abundance: NA
v_gene: TRBV5-1
d_gene: NA
CDR3aa: CASSLWGTGELFF
CDR3nt: TGCGCCAGCAGCTTGTGGGGGACCGGGGAGCTGTTTTTT

j_gene: TRBJ2-4
abundance: NA
v_gene: TRBV7-8
d_gene: NA
CDR3aa: CASSLASALAKNIQYF
CDR3nt: TGTGCCAGCAGCTTAGCGTCGGCTCTAGCCAAAAACATTCAGTACTTC

j_gene: TRBJ2-7
abundance: NA
v_gene: TRBV28
d_gene: NA
CDR3aa: CASSSYTPALSYEQYF
CDR3nt: TGTGCCAGCAGTTCCTACACACCCGCCCTCTCCTACGAGCAGTACTTC

j_gene: TRBJ1-2
abundance: NA
v_gene: TRBV30
d_gene: TRBD1
CDR3aa: CAWSTAGGRYGYTF
CDR3nt: TGTGCCTGGAGTACAGCAGGGGGCCGGTATGGCTACACCTTC

j_gene: TRBJ2-6
abundance: once
v_gene: TRBV7-3
d_gene: NA
CDR3aa: CASSSSGLAGANVLTF
CDR3nt: TGTGCCAGCAGCTCCTCAGGGTTGGCTGGGGCCAACGTCCTGACTTTC

j_gene: TRBJ2-5
abundance: NA
v_gene: TRBV2
d_gene: TRBD2
CDR3aa: CASSGGLPTGETQYF
CDR3nt: TGTGCCAGCAGTGGGGGACTACCGACGGGGGAGACCCAGTACTTC

j_gene: TRBJ1-2
abundance: NA
v_gene: TRBV5-1
d_gene: NA
CDR3aa: CASSLPRDGYTF
CDR3nt: TGCGCCAGCAGCCTACCCCGCGATGGCTACACCTTC

j_gene: TRBJ2-5
abundance: NA
v_gene: TRBV5-5
d_gene: NA
CDR3aa: CASSFTGSETQYF
CDR3nt: TGTGCCAGCAGCTTCACGGGTTCAGAGACCCAGTACTTC

j_gene: TRBJ1-1
abundance: NA
v_gene: TRBV18
d_gene: NA
CDR3aa: CASSPPAGVNTEAFF
CDR3nt: TGTGCCAGCTCACCACCGGCAGGGGTGAACACTGAAGCTTTCTTT

j_gene: TRBJ2-5
abundance: NA
v_gene: TRBV15
d_gene: NA
CDR3aa: CATSVPRVGETQYF
CDR3nt: TGTGCCACCAGCGTCCCCAGGGTAGGGGAGACCCAGTACTTC

j_gene: TRBJ1-1
abundance: NA
v_gene: TRBV5-1
d_gene: NA
CDR3aa: CASSLGGSKNTEAFF
CDR3nt: TGCGCCAGCAGCTTGGGGGGATCTAAGAACACTGAAGCTTTCTTT

j_gene: TRBJ2-7
abundance: NA
v_gene: TRBV5-5
d_gene: TRBD2
CDR3aa: CASSPPSTSGSSYEQYF
CDR3nt: TGTGCCAGCAGCCCCCCTTCGACTAGCGGGTCCTCCTACGAGCAGTACTTC

j_gene: TRBJ2-3
abundance: NA
v_gene: TRBV19
d_gene: NA
CDR3aa: CASRPGQTDTQYF
CDR3nt: TGTGCCAGTAGACCCGGACAGACAGATACGCAGTATTTT

j_gene: TRBJ2-7
abundance: NA
v_gene: TRBV7-8
d_gene: TRBD2
CDR3aa: CASSLLAGPYEQYF
CDR3nt: TGTGCCAGCAGCTTACTAGCGGGCCCTTACGAGCAGTACTTC

j_gene: TRBJ2-1
abundance: NA
v_gene: TRBV5-1
d_gene: NA
CDR3aa: CASSLTPSSYNEQFF
CDR3nt: TGCGCCAGCAGCTTGACACCGAGCTCCTACAATGAGCAGTTCTTC

j_gene: TRBJ1-2
abundance: NA
v_gene: TRBV19
d_gene: TRBD1
CDR3aa: CASSPGTAKHGYTF
CDR3nt: TGTGCCAGTAGTCCCGGGACAGCGAAACATGGCTACACCTTC

j_gene: TRBJ1-1
abundance: NA
v_gene: TRBV7-9
d_gene: NA
CDR3aa: CASSLVTEAFF
CDR3nt: TGTGCCAGCAGCTTAGTCACTGAAGCTTTCTTT

j_gene: TRBJ1-1
abundance: few
v_gene: TRBV4-1
d_gene: NA
CDR3aa: CASSQGWGGAEAFF
CDR3nt: TGCGCCAGCAGCCAAGGTTGGGGGGGGGCTGAAGCTTTCTTT

j_gene: TRBJ1-2
abundance: NA
v_gene: TRBV6-5
d_gene: NA
CDR3aa: CASSGFPDYGYTF
CDR3nt: TGTGCCAGCAGTGGATTCCCTGACTATGGCTACACCTTC

j_gene: TRBJ2-4
abundance: NA
v_gene: TRBV18
d_gene: NA
CDR3aa: CASSPLGGPAKNIQYF
CDR3nt: TGTGCCAGCTCACCACTCGGGGGGCCAGCCAAAAACATTCAGTACTTC

j_gene: TRBJ1-1
abundance: NA
v_gene: TRBV10-3
d_gene: NA
CDR3aa: CAISGPPTVVNTEAFF
CDR3nt: TGTGCCATCAGTGGCCCCCCCACAGTGGTTAACACTGAAGCTTTCTTT

j_gene: TRBJ2-2
abundance: NA
v_gene: TRBV7-2
d_gene: TRBD2
CDR3aa: CASSLRTSGLGGELFF
CDR3nt: TGTGCCAGCAGCTTAAGGACTAGCGGGCTTGGCGGGGAGCTGTTTTTT

j_gene: TRBJ2-7
abundance: NA
v_gene: TRBV18
d_gene: NA
CDR3aa: CASSPGTTYEQYF
CDR3nt: TGTGCCAGCTCCCCCGGGACAACCTACGAGCAGTACTTC

j_gene: TRBJ1-5
abundance: NA
v_gene: TRBV27
d_gene: NA
CDR3aa: CASSGGGFNSNQPQHF
CDR3nt: TGTGCCAGCAGTGGGGGGGGGTTTAATAGCAATCAGCCCCAGCATTTT

j_gene: TRBJ1-5
abundance: NA
v_gene: TRBV7-2
d_gene: NA
CDR3aa: CASSFQDRNQPQHF
CDR3nt: TGTGCCAGCAGCTTCCAAGACAGAAATCAGCCCCAGCATTTT

j_gene: TRBJ2-1
abundance: NA
v_gene: TRBV7-3
d_gene: TRBD2
CDR3aa: CASSLMMAGVNNEQFF
CDR3nt: TGTGCCAGCAGCTTAATGATGGCGGGAGTGAACAATGAGCAGTTCTTC

j_gene: TRBJ1-1
abundance: NA
v_gene: TRBV4-2
d_gene: TRBD1
CDR3aa: CASSPRGGGAGLNTEAFF
CDR3nt: TGTGCCAGCAGTCCGAGGGGAGGGGGCGCTGGCCTGAACACTGAAGCTTTCTTT

j_gene: TRBJ1-2
abundance: NA
v_gene: TRBV5-1
d_gene: NA
CDR3aa: CASSSGTGVYGYTF
CDR3nt: TGCGCCAGCAGCTCTGGGACGGGCGTCTATGGCTACACCTTC

j_gene: TRBJ1-2
abundance: NA
v_gene: TRBV30
d_gene: NA
CDR3aa: CAWSEGVGARGYTF
CDR3nt: TGTGCCTGGAGTGAAGGGGTGGGCGCACGCGGCTACACCTTC

j_gene: TRBJ1-1
abundance: few
v_gene: TRBV6-1
d_gene: NA
CDR3aa: CASSEQGLGTEAFF
CDR3nt: TGTGCCAGCAGTGAACAGGGGCTGGGCACTGAAGCTTTCTTT

j_gene: TRBJ2-1
abundance: NA
v_gene: TRBV19
d_gene: NA
CDR3aa: CASSIGHSSSYNEQFF
CDR3nt: TGTGCCAGTAGTATTGGCCATAGTAGCTCCTACAATGAGCAGTTCTTC

j_gene: TRBJ1-2
abundance: NA
v_gene: TRBV9
d_gene: NA
CDR3aa: CASSVGFEGYTF
CDR3nt: TGTGCCAGCAGCGTAGGATTTGAGGGCTACACCTTC

j_gene: TRBJ1-2
abundance: NA
v_gene: TRBV29-1
d_gene: TRBD1
CDR3aa: CSVGGDRDYGYTF
CDR3nt: TGCAGCGTTGGAGGAGACAGGGACTATGGCTACACCTTC

j_gene: TRBJ1-1
abundance: once
v_gene: TRBV7-9
d_gene: NA
CDR3aa: CASSLPRVGRGEAFF
CDR3nt: TGTGCCAGCAGCTTACCCCGGGTAGGGCGGGGTGAAGCTTTCTTT

j_gene: TRBJ1-1
abundance: few
v_gene: TRBV29-1
d_gene: NA
CDR3aa: CSFTLRETEAFF
CDR3nt: TGCAGCTTTACTCTCCGGGAAACTGAAGCTTTCTTT

j_gene: TRBJ2-5
abundance: NA
v_gene: TRBV14
d_gene: NA
CDR3aa: CASSQGPFLQETQYF
CDR3nt: TGTGCCAGCAGCCAAGGTCCCTTTCTCCAAGAGACCCAGTACTTC

j_gene: TRBJ2-5
abundance: NA
v_gene: TRBV5-1
d_gene: NA
CDR3aa: CASSFLGGPGETQYF
CDR3nt: TGCGCCAGCAGCTTCCTTGGGGGGCCGGGAGAGACCCAGTACTTC

j_gene: TRBJ2-1
abundance: NA
v_gene: TRBV4-2
d_gene: TRBD2
CDR3aa: CASSQELASGLYNEQFF
CDR3nt: TGTGCCAGCAGCCAAGAACTGGCTAGCGGACTCTACAATGAGCAGTTCTTC

j_gene: TRBJ2-7
abundance: NA
v_gene: TRBV5-1
d_gene: NA
CDR3aa: CASSTGPGANGYEQYF
CDR3nt: TGCGCCAGCAGCACGGGACCAGGGGCTAATGGCTACGAGCAGTACTTC

j_gene: TRBJ2-1
abundance: NA
v_gene: TRBV5-4
d_gene: NA
CDR3aa: CASRSVSEQFF
CDR3nt: TGTGCCAGCAGGTCGGTGAGTGAGCAGTTCTTC

j_gene: TRBJ1-5
abundance: NA
v_gene: TRBV5-1
d_gene: TRBD1
CDR3aa: CASSPGGTANSNQPQHF
CDR3nt: TGCGCCAGCAGCCCGGGAGGGACAGCTAATAGCAATCAGCCCCAGCATTTT